This TCR beta chain is drawn from a study of T cell clonality in common variable immunodeficiency. Assay used: immunoSEQ multiplex PCR; TCRdb lists only in-frame clones, some missing. The sample shows tens of thousands of clones, none of them appearing just once. CDR1 SGHDT and CDR2 YYEEEE come from the germline V gene. This CDR3 is 14 amino acids long. V was pared by 1 base and J by 2 bases, with 1 base of the junction left unmatched. This clone was seen ten or more times. The observed sequence ends 3 residues before the CDR3 terminus, with the missing tail filled in from the germline J gene. The source of this sequence is a person between 18 and 69 years old in good health. Sequencing was done on a sample of peripheral blood mononuclear cells. The genes are TRBV5-6 and TRBJ2-3, with 7 bases fitting TRBD2. CDR3 sequence: CASSLSGNTDTQYF. The CDR3 DNA, read in part, is TGTGCCAGCAGCTTGAGCGGGAACACAGATACG.